This is a list of T cell receptor beta chains from one sample in a study of long-term antiretroviral therapy in people with HIV. Sequencing was performed with immunoSEQ multiplex PCR; in TCRdb, only in-frame clones are kept and a portion is missing. The table shows fewer than 30,000 clones, with almost 80% occurring only once. Sequencing was performed on unsorted PBMCs, taken 2.1 years after starting antiretroviral therapy. The receptors derive from a man aged 25-45 years with HIV. CDR3s include the opening cysteine and the closing phenylalanine or tryptophan.

V gene	J gene	CDR3 protein
TRBV5-1	TRBJ2-3	CASCRSGTADTQYF
TRBV7-2	TRBJ2-4	CASSLGGLAKNIQYF
TRBV5-6	TRBJ1-5	CASSLAVGQPQHF
TRBV11-2	TRBJ2-7	CASSRGRQGIVPYEQYF
TRBV7-2	TRBJ1-6	CASSLGVGGNSPLHF
TRBV11-3	TRBJ2-1	CASSGGHEQFF
TRBV14	TRBJ2-2	CASSWGASRMGGELFF
TRBV19	TRBJ1-1	CASSRNRGRVDNTEAFF
TRBV5-1	TRBJ2-7	CASSLESRNYEQYF
TRBV7-2	TRBJ1-6	CASSLVLGSGNNSPLHF